Below are 27 T cell receptor beta chains sequenced from a single sample in a study of blood T cell repertoires in COVID-19. Profiled with immunoSEQ multiplex PCR; TCRdb holds only in-frame clones, not every one. The table has 90,000 to 140,000 clones, 65% to 90% seen once; the top ten hold roughly 4%. The source material was peripheral blood. Every receptor here comes from a man in his fifties with acute or convalescent COVID-19.

The CDR3 DNA follows: TGTGCCAGCAGCAACCGGGACAGGGGGCAGAATGAGCAGTTCTTC. It is translated as CASSNRDRGQNEQFF. V and J are TRBV7-9 and TRBJ2-1; TRBD1 matches at 12 bases. This CDR3 comprises 15 residues. Losses at the gene ends were 5 bases for V and 7 bases for J; bases not matched to a gene: 6. Germline CDR1 and CDR2: SEHNR and FQNEAQ (reference sequence).

This clone was seen a single time. The J gene is TRBJ1-4, the V gene TRBV6-1, with 8 bases identical to TRBD1. Germline CDR1 reads MNHNS; CDR2 reads SASEGT. Trimming at V came to 4 bases and at J to 5 bases, leaving 9 bases not matched to a gene. There are 16 residues in the CDR3. The CDR3 spells CASSGYPRTGNEKLFF. CDR3 bases: TGTGCCAGCAGTGGATACCCCAGGACAGGGAATGAAAAACTGTTTTTT.

This clone was seen a single time. The CDR3 loop reads CASSSDRAYEKLFF. The CDR3 DNA reads TGCGCCAGCAGCTCCGACAGGGCCTACGAAAAACTGTTTTTT. This sequence joins TRBV5-1 and TRBJ1-4; 7 nucleotides match TRBD1. With V trimmed by 3 bases and J by 8 bases, 7 bases remained unmatched. There are 14 residues in the CDR3. The germline gives CDR1 SGHRS, CDR2 YFSETQ.

The genes are TRBV2 and TRBJ2-1; the match to TRBD2 covers 7 bases. This CDR3 spans 16 amino acids. The germline V gene has CDR1 SNHLY and CDR2 FYNNEI. V was clipped by 5 bases and J by 5 bases; unmatched bases: 12. Here the CDR3 DNA reads TGTGCCAGCAGTTTTAGACTAGCAGCGGGTCACAATGAGCAGTTCTTC. Translating it yields CASSFRLAAGHNEQFF.

The V gene is TRBV5-1, the J gene TRBJ2-2, with TRBD1 as a possible D gene (6 bases). Germline V CDR1 and CDR2: SGHRS, YFSETQ. This CDR3 has 17 residues. Trimming cost V 3 bases and J 4 bases, with 19 bases left between them. The CDR3 loop is CASSSLPQGSGTGELFF. For the CDR3, the DNA is TGCGCCAGCAGCTCTCTCCCACAGGGTTCGGGCACCGGGGAGCTGTTTTTT.

This clone has a handful of counts. The chain couples TRBV5-6 to TRBJ2-4; D may be TRBD1 (6 bases). Per germline, CDR1 SGHDT and CDR2 YYEEEE. This CDR3 is 19 amino acids long. The V gene lost 3 bases and the J gene lost 1 base, with 23 bases spanning the gap. The CDR3 bases are TGTGCCAGCAGCTGGGACAAGGACTTTATTCAGGGGGCCAAAAACATTCAGTACTTC. Its protein is CASSWDKDFIQGAKNIQYF.

The genes are TRBV12-2 and TRBJ2-5; the table's D call TRBD2 went unverified against the DNA. TRBV12-2 has pseudogene status. The CDR3 consists of 15 residues. The CDR3 loop reads CASRLGGISSQTQYF. CDR3 DNA sequence: TGTGCAAGTCGCTTAGGAGGGATCTCCTCCCAGACCCAGTACTTC.

V and J are TRBV29-1 and TRBJ1-3; D remains ambiguous. Germline V gene sequence: CDR1 SQVTM, CDR2 ANQGSEA. The CDR3 is made up of 14 amino acids. Trimming left V 5 bases short and J 4 bases short, with 15 bases between. CDR3 nucleotides: TGCAGCGTTTGTAGACAAGCCGGCGGAAACACCATATATTTT. Protein product: CSVCRQAGGNTIYF.

The chain combines TRBV4-1 with TRBJ2-7, with D uncertain. Germline V gene data show CDR1 as MGHRA and CDR2 as YSYEKL. Trimming removed 4 bases from V and 0 bases from J, with 13 bases in between. The CDR3 contains 15 residues. The CDR3 bases are TGCGCCAGCAGCCCGCTGACTGGAAGCTCCTACGAGCAGTACTTC. This translates into CASSPLTGSSYEQYF.

V gene TRBV5-6 combines with J gene TRBJ1-2, with 7 bases fitting TRBD1. The CDR3 consists of 14 residues. Germline V lookup: CDR1 SGHDT, CDR2 YYEEEE. The V gene end was trimmed by 3 bases and the J gene end by 4 bases; junction bases not matched to a gene: 6. CDR3 in DNA: TGTGCCAGCAGCTGGCCGGGACAGACCTATGGCTACACCTTC. As protein: CASSWPGQTYGYTF. Filled out from reference TRBV5-6 and TRBJ1-2, the complete variable domain reads DAGVTQSPTHLIKTRGQQVTLRCSPKSGHDTVSWYQQALGQGPQFIFQYYEEEERQRGNFPDRFSGHQFPNYSSELNVNALLLGDSALYLCASSWPGQTYGYTFGSGTRLTVV.

The V gene is TRBV12-3 or TRBV12-4, the J gene TRBJ2-7; no clear D gene. Trimming pared 8 bases from V and 4 bases from J, leaving 9 bases between. This CDR3 spans 11 amino acids. CDR3 residues: CASAVMYEQYF. The CDR3 DNA reads TGTGCCAGCGCAGTGATGTACGAGCAGTACTTC.

This clone was seen just once. The genes are TRBV11-3 and TRBJ2-1, with TRBD2 as a possible D gene (6 bases). The germline V and J ends were trimmed by 3 bases and 3 bases, with 9 bases remaining between them. From germline, CDR1 is SGHNT and CDR2 YENEEA. The CDR3 has 14 residues. The CDR3 sequence is CASSLGGNYNEQFF. CDR3 DNA: TGTGCCAGCAGCTTGGGGGGAAACTACAATGAGCAGTTCTTC.

This clone was seen just once. J is TRBJ1-2 and V is TRBV5-6; D remains unclear. This CDR3 spans 12 amino acids. The germline gives CDR1 SGHDT, CDR2 YYEEEE. Trimming shortened V by 4 bases and J by 4 bases, and 8 bases separated the two germline ends. CDR3 in DNA: TGTGCCAGCAGCGTGGGGAGCTATGGCTACACCTTC. It yields the protein CASSVGSYGYTF.

This chain uses TRBV6-6 with TRBJ1-2, with D hard to call. The ends were cut back, 6 bases at V and 5 bases at J, with 19 bases in the middle. Germline CDR1 is MNHNY and CDR2 is SVGAGI (reference sequence). The CDR3 has 15 residues. The CDR3 coding sequence is TGTGCCAGCAGACAAACTAGTTGGGGAGGGTATGGCTACACCTTC. It encodes CASRQTSWGGYGYTF.

Written as DNA, the CDR3 is TGTGCCAGCAGCTTACCAGGGGTTTTGGAGACCCAGTACTTC. Translated: CASSLPGVLETQYF. This chain connects TRBV7-9 to TRBJ2-5, with TRBD1 as a possible D gene (6 bases). CDR1 is SEHNR and CDR2 is FQNEAQ in the germline V gene (reference sequence). V was clipped by 2 bases and J by 5 bases, with 12 bases between them. The CDR3 extends over 14 amino acids.

The rearrangement uses TRBV5-8 and TRBJ2-4; D is ambiguous. The ends were cut back, 0 bases at V and 0 bases at J, with 4 bases in the middle. The germline CDR1 and CDR2 sequences are SGHTS and YDEGEE. This CDR3 has 14 amino acids. CDR3 residues: CASSLGLAKNIQYF. DNA for the CDR3: TGTGCCAGCAGCTTGGGGCTAGCCAAAAACATTCAGTACTTC.

This rearrangement joins TRBV7-9 to TRBJ2-5, with D uncertain. The V end lost 0 bases, the J end lost 0 bases, and 5 bases lay between the germline ends. Germline assignment: CDR1 SEHNR and CDR2 FQNEAQ (reference sequence). The CDR3 is 14 residues long. This chain's CDR3 is CASSLAQNQETQYF. The CDR3 DNA follows: TGTGCCAGCAGCTTAGCCCAGAACCAAGAGACCCAGTACTTC. The complete variable domain, with remaining parts taken from reference TRBV7-9 and TRBJ2-5, reads DTGVSQNPRHKITKRGQNVTFRCDPISEHNRLYWYRQTLGQGPEFLTYFQNEAQLEKSRLLSDRFSAERPKGSFSTLEIQRTEQGDSAMYLCASSLAQNQETQYFGPGTRLLVL.

The V call is TRBV7-2, the J call TRBJ2-5; TRBD1 matches 8 bases. CDR3 length: 15 residues. The ends lost 1 base at V and 5 bases at J; junction bases unmatched: 6. Germline CDR1 is SGHTA and CDR2 is FQGNSA. In nucleotides, the CDR3 is TGTGCCAGCAGCTTAGGGCAGGGGGCTGGGGAGACCCAGTACTTC. Translating gives CASSLGQGAGETQYF.

On this clone: A read error may account for a junction end that differs from germline. This chain connects TRBV6-1 to TRBJ1-5, with 10 positions matching TRBD1. Germline CDR1 is MNHNS and CDR2 is SASEGT. CDR3 size: 14 residues. The CDR3 DNA sequence: TGTGCCAGCACTGAACGGGGACAGGGGAACCCCCAGCATTTT. Translating it yields CASTERGQGNPQHF.

The V call is TRBV19, the J call TRBJ1-2; D call uncertain. Germline V gene data show CDR1 as LNHDA and CDR2 as SQIVND (reference sequence). The V gene lost 5 bases and the J gene lost 8 bases, with 15 bases spanning the gap. The CDR3 sequence is 13 residues long. CDR3 nucleotides: TGTGCCAGTAGTGTCACTCTCAGCGGGGGCTACACCTTC. This encodes CASSVTLSGGYTF.

A word on this clone: At one boundary the junction diverges from the germline segment, which might be a read error. The genes are TRBV18 and TRBJ1-3, with TRBD1 matching over 7 bases. The CDR3 sequence is 15 residues long. Germline values: CDR1 KGHSH, CDR2 LQKENI. CDR3 region: CASSPPGQNRNTIYF. In DNA form, the CDR3 reads TGTGCCAGCTCGCCACCGGGACAGAATAGAAACACCATATATTTT.

The chain has TRBV9 and TRBJ1-6, with D tentatively TRBD1 (6 bases). This CDR3 spans 16 amino acids. Germline CDR1 and CDR2: SGDLS and YYNGEE. Trimming took 0 bases from V and 8 from J, leaving 15 bases between them. The CDR3: CASSVANDRFHSPLHF. Written as DNA, the CDR3 is TGTGCCAGCAGCGTAGCCAACGACAGGTTCCATTCACCCCTCCACTTT.

The chain links TRBV7-3 to TRBJ2-7, with D unresolved. The germline V and J ends were trimmed by 1 base and 2 bases, with 9 bases remaining between them. Germline lookup yields CDR1 SGHTA and CDR2 FQGTGA. The CDR3 runs 14 residues. CDR3 coding DNA: TGTGCCAGCAGCTTAAGCCCGGGTACCTACGAGCAGTACTTC. Protein product: CASSLSPGTYEQYF.

This sequence joins TRBV11-2 and TRBJ1-2, with D tentatively TRBD1 (5 bases). This CDR3 has 15 residues. V was cut by 3 bases and J by 4 bases, with 15 bases left in between. The V gene's germline CDR1 is SGHAT and CDR2 FQNNGV. The chain's CDR3 is CASSFFLRGTYGYTF. CDR3 nucleotides: TGTGCCAGCAGCTTTTTTTTACGGGGGACCTATGGCTACACCTTC.

The chain carries TRBV14 and TRBJ2-2; 8 bases fit TRBD1. Germline V CDR1 and CDR2: SGHDN, FVKESK. V lost 6 bases, J lost 4 bases, and 7 bases stayed unmatched. The CDR3 is 15 amino acids. CDR3 DNA sequence: TGTGCCAGCAGTCGTCAGGGGGCGGTCACCGGGGAGCTGTTTTTT. Its protein is CASSRQGAVTGELFF.

The genes are TRBV19 and TRBJ1-1; 10 nucleotides align to TRBD1. This CDR3 spans 15 amino acids. CDR1 is LNHDA and CDR2 is SQIVND in the germline V gene (reference sequence). After removal of 6 bases from V and 0 bases from J, the junction contained 4 bases not matched to a gene. Here the CDR3 reads CASRYGTGVNTEAFF. In nucleotides, the CDR3 is TGTGCCAGTAGGTACGGGACAGGGGTGAACACTGAAGCTTTCTTT.

A single count supports this clone. The V gene is TRBV28, the J gene TRBJ1-1; D uncertain. The CDR3 loop spans 15 amino acids. CDR1 and CDR2 from the germline V gene are MDHEN and SYDVKM. Trimming took 2 bases from V and 1 from J, leaving 11 bases between them. The CDR3 nucleotides are TGTGCCAGCAGTTTACCCATGCGACAGAACACTGAAGCTTTCTTT. Its translation is CASSLPMRQNTEAFF.